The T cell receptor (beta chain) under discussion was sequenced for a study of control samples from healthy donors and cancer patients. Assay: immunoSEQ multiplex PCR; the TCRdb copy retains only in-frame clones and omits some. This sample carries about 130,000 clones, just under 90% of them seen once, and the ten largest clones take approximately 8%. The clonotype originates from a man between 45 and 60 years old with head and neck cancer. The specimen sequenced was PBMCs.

CDR3 nucleotides: TGTGCCAGCAGACCCGACAGGGGGGCTTACAATGAGCAGTTCTTC. This sequence encodes CASRPDRGAYNEQFF. V is TRBV6-5 and J is TRBJ2-1, with 9 bases lining up with TRBD1. The CDR3 extends over 15 amino acids. The trim removed 6 bases at V and 4 bases at J, leaving 7 bases unmatched. Germline CDR1 MNHEY, CDR2 SVGAGI.